This T cell receptor (beta chain) was identified in a study of shared clonotypes between healthy human individuals. Using immunoSEQ multiplex PCR, the repertoire was profiled, and TCRdb retains in-frame clones only, with some absent. In the table there are about a million clones, about 75% of which are singletons. Remarks on this clone: What it recognizes is unknown.

Study results and caveats: Memory subsets had estimated richness that was generally smaller than that of naive subsets.

CD45RA-negative memory and CD45RA+ naive subsets were split from the CD4+ cells. The sample was memory CD4+ T cells sorted from blood. Subset indicated: CD45RA-negative fraction. This receptor was obtained from a man aged 18 to 29 in good health.

CDR3 amino acids: CAISALRGGQETQYF. The CDR3 DNA sequence: TGTGCCATCAGTGCCTTGCGGGGGGGCCAGGAGACCCAGTACTTC. The gene calls are TRBV10-3 and TRBJ2-5, with TRBD2 matching 9 bases. Germline loops: CDR1 ENHRY, CDR2 SYGVKD. This CDR3 comprises 15 residues. The V segment lost 4 bases and the J segment 5 bases; nucleotides outside the gene matches: 8.